This entry concerns a single TCR beta chain. These data come from a study of blood T cell repertoires in COVID-19. Background on the study: The study drew acute and convalescent COVID-19 samples from the United States, Italy and Spain. PBMCs, B-cell-depleted T cells, or T cells provided the cDNA or gDNA that made up the material.

Clones were sequenced by immunoSEQ multiplex PCR, and TCRdb holds only the in-frame ones, with some missing. The data contain 52,000 or so clones, around four fifths of them singletons. This CDR3 region has 16 residues. Germline V gene lookup returns CDR1 SGHTA and CDR2 FQGTGA. V lost 5 bases to trimming and J lost 6 bases; unmatched junction nucleotides: 10. The sample consisted of peripheral blood. This chain connects TRBV7-3 to TRBJ2-2, with 9 bases matching TRBD2. The sequence derives from a man aged 50 or older with acute or convalescent COVID-19. For the CDR3, the DNA is TGTGCCAGCAGCGAGTCTGCGGGGGGGCCCCCCGGGGAGCTGTTTTTT. Translating it yields CASSESAGGPPGELFF.